The 9 T cell receptor beta chains below were found in one sample sequenced in a study of cytomegalovirus exposure and HLA in healthy donors. PCR involved 60 Vbeta and 13 Jbeta primers. Some clones are missing from TCRdb's copy, which holds only in-frame ones; the method was immunoSEQ multiplex PCR. The table records 200,000 to 250,000 clones, approximately 82% of them present only once. The sample consisted of PBMCs. Receptors were obtained from a man younger than 35 in good health and CMV-seronegative.

This chain joins TRBV27 and TRBJ2-2, with 8 positions matching TRBD2. Germline V gives CDR1 MNHEY, CDR2 SMNVEV (reference sequence). The CDR3 spans 18 residues. J was trimmed by 0 bases and V by 1 base; bases with no gene match: 7. This CDR3 is CASSLWASGPTNTGELFF. The CDR3 nucleotides read TGTGCCAGCAGTTTATGGGCTAGCGGGCCGACGAACACCGGGGAGCTGTTTTTT.

The chain links TRBV5-1 to TRBJ2-2; D is unclear. V dropped 0 bases and J dropped 0 bases, with 6 bases sitting between them. This CDR3 spans 15 amino acids. CDR1 SGHRS and CDR2 YFSETQ come from the germline V gene. The CDR3 protein is CASSLAPPNTGELFF. CDR3 DNA sequence: TGCGCCAGCAGCTTGGCCCCTCCGAACACCGGGGAGCTGTTTTTT. Full variable domain (remainder filled in from reference TRBV5-1 and TRBJ2-2): KAGVTQTPRYLIKTRGQQVTLSCSPISGHRSVSWYQQTPGQGLQFLFEYFSETQRNKGNFPGRFSGRQFSNSRSEMNVSTLELGDSALYLCASSLAPPNTGELFFGEGSRLTVL.

This chain uses TRBV5-1 with TRBJ1-5, with a possible D match to TRBD1 (5 bases). There are 13 residues in the CDR3. V dropped 3 bases and J dropped 9 bases, with 13 bases sitting between them. Germline V lookup: CDR1 SGHRS, CDR2 YFSETQ. For the CDR3, the DNA is TGCGCCAGCAGCTCCGCCCAAGGGGCGCCCCAGCATTTT. Protein product: CASSSAQGAPQHF.

J is TRBJ2-3 and V is TRBV7-2; TRBD2 matches at 7 bases. The germline gives CDR1 SGHTA, CDR2 FQGNSA. With 7 bases clipped from V and 5 bases from J, the junction kept 9 bases outside the gene matches. This CDR3 has 14 amino acids. The DNA for the CDR3 is TGTGCCAGCATCCCCGGGACGGGGGGAGATACGCAGTATTTT. Translating gives CASIPGTGGDTQYF. Complete variable domain (other parts from reference TRBV7-2 and TRBJ2-3): GAGVSQSPSNKVTEKGKDVELRCDPISGHTALYWYRQSLGQGLEFLIYFQGNSAPDKSGLPSDRFSAERTGGSVSTLTIQRTQQEDSAVYLCASIPGTGGDTQYFGPGTRLTVL.

This clone was counted only a few times. V usage is TRBV30 and J usage is TRBJ1-1, with 8 nucleotides matching TRBD1. Trimming cost V 3 bases and J 7 bases; bases outside gene matches: 19. Germline lookup yields CDR1 GTSNPN and CDR2 SVGIG (reference sequence). The CDR3 has 17 residues. This chain's CDR3 is CAWRGGQGLWGGDEAFF. In DNA form, the CDR3 reads TGTGCCTGGAGGGGTGGACAGGGTTTATGGGGAGGAGATGAAGCTTTCTTT.

This chain connects TRBV29-1 to TRBJ1-1; D is ambiguous. V was trimmed by 6 bases and J by 1 base, leaving 9 bases between them. The CDR3 covers 12 residues. Germline CDR1 SQVTM, CDR2 ANQGSEA. The CDR3 here is CSVTVRNTEAFF. In DNA form, the CDR3 reads TGCAGCGTCACAGTTAGGAACACTGAAGCTTTCTTT.

This clone was counted once. The chain links TRBV6-1 to TRBJ2-7; the match to TRBD1 covers 7 bases. The CDR3 runs 13 residues. Trimming removed 6 bases from V and 1 base from J; junction bases left unmatched: 3. Germline-derived CDR1 and CDR2 are MNHNS and SASEGT. CDR3 nucleotide sequence: TGTGCCAGCAGATCGACAGGGTCCTACGAGCAGTACTTC. It codes for CASRSTGSYEQYF.

This clone was recorded only once. The chain uses TRBV7-9 and TRBJ2-1, with TRBD1 matching over 9 bases. There are 16 residues in the CDR3. With 4 bases clipped from V and 4 bases from J, the junction kept 8 bases outside the gene matches. Germline-derived CDR1 and CDR2 are SEHNR and FQNEAQ (reference sequence). The DNA of the CDR3 is TGTGCCAGCAGCTCCAACCGGGACAGGGCGTACAATGAGCAGTTCTTC. Translation: CASSSNRDRAYNEQFF.

This chain connects TRBV2 to TRBJ1-4; D is unresolved. The CDR3 loop spans 14 amino acids. The V end lost 7 bases, the J end lost 6 bases, and 15 bases lay between the germline ends. Germline CDR1 is SNHLY and CDR2 is FYNNEI. This CDR3 reads CASKPKEVDEKLFF. The CDR3 DNA sequence: TGTGCCAGCAAACCGAAGGAGGTAGATGAAAAACTGTTTTTT.